This T cell receptor beta chain stems from a study of T-cell reconstitution after alpha-beta-depleted transplantation in children. The CDR3 has 15 residues. V shed 4 bases and J shed 7 bases, with 16 bases lying between them. Per germline, CDR1 SGHAT and CDR2 FQNNGV. Library preparation (for TCRbeta) was performed with unique molecular identifiers. TCRdb recomputed calls from the PCR reads with MiXCR, one row per CDR3 protein. The sample lists hundreds of thousands of distinct CDR3 sequences, about 9.2% occurring once. This clonotype has a count of ten or more. This chain joins TRBV11-2 and TRBJ2-2; D perhaps matches TRBD1 (6 bases). Material: PBMCs from the stem cell graft donor, obtained from the stem cell graft. The source is a human donor who donated a stem cell graft to a child with acute lymphoblastic leukemia. CDR3 coding DNA: TGTGCCAGCAGCTCAACTCGGACAGCCAACGGGGAGCTGTTTTTT. The encoded protein is CASSSTRTANGELFF.